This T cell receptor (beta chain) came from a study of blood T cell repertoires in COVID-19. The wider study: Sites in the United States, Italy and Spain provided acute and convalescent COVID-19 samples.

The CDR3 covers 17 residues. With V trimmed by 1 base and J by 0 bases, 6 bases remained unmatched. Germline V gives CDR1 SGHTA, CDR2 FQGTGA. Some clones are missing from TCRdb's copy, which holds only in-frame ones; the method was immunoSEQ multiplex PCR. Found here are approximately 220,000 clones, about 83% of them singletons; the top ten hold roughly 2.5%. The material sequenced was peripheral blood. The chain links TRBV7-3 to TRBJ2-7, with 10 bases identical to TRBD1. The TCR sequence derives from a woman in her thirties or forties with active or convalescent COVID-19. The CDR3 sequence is CASSLRGTGESSYEQYF. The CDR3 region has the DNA TGTGCCAGCAGCTTAAGGGGGACAGGGGAAAGCTCCTACGAGCAGTACTTC. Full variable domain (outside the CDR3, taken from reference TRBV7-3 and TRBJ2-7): GAGVSQTPSNKVTEKGKYVELRCDPISGHTALYWYRQSLGQGPEFLIYFQGTGAADDSGLPNDRFFAVRPEGSVSTLKIQRTERGDSAVYLCASSLRGTGESSYEQYFGPGTRLTVT.